This is a list of T cell receptor beta chains from one sample in a study of vaccination and CD4 T cells after COVID-19. TCRdb called the PCR reads again in MiXCR, with one record for every CDR3 protein. The sample has roughly 16,000 distinct CDR3 sequences; roughly 76% are singletons. Their target antigens are unknown. The source material was CD4+ T cells from blood, cultured in vitro. The receptors were sampled from a human donor who had recovered from COVID-19. Each CDR3 is given with its conserved first and last residue. D genes are given only for firm matches. The size entry is marked missing in some rows and otherwise reads once, few, many or a size class.

v_call	j_call	clone_size	d_call	cdr3_aa	cdr3_nt
TRBV24-1	TRBJ2-1	-	TRBD1	CATSDTTGAAWNEQFF	TGTGCCACCAGTGATACGACAGGGGCGGCCTGGAATGAGCAGTTCTTC
TRBV19	TRBJ1-5	-	-	CASSILPGQGSQPQHF	TGTGCCAGTAGTATTTTACCTGGCCAGGGGTCTCAGCCCCAGCATTTT
TRBV7-3	TRBJ2-1	-	TRBD1	CASRRTGGAGDEQFF	TGTGCCAGCAGACGGACAGGGGGCGCCGGGGATGAGCAGTTCTTC
TRBV7-9	TRBJ1-4	-	-	CASSLRGAGEKLFF	TGTGCCAGCAGCTTGCGGGGGGCGGGTGAAAAACTGTTTTTT
TRBV20-1	TRBJ2-3	-	-	CSASPNTDTQYF	TGCAGTGCGAGTCCTAACACAGATACGCAGTATTTT
TRBV7-9	TRBJ1-2	-	-	CASSPLGVRGYTF	TGTGCCAGCAGCCCTTTAGGGGTGCGTGGCTACACCTTC
TRBV11-2	TRBJ2-7	-	TRBD2	CASSLVLSGGNEQYF	TGTGCCAGCAGCTTAGTTCTTAGCGGGGGGAACGAGCAGTACTTC
TRBV7-9	TRBJ2-3	-	-	CASSFSGGRTDTQYF	TGTGCCAGCAGCTTTTCTGGGGGTAGGACAGATACGCAGTATTTT
TRBV20-1	TRBJ2-1	-	TRBD2	CSASGTSGPFYYNEQFF	TGCAGTGCTTCCGGGACTAGCGGCCCGTTTTACTACAATGAGCAGTTCTTC
TRBV7-9	TRBJ1-5	-	TRBD1	CASSLVGTGNQPQHF	TGTGCCAGCAGCTTAGTGGGGACAGGGAATCAGCCCCAGCATTTT
TRBV9	TRBJ1-1	-	-	CASSVGALGRNTEAFF	TGTGCCAGCAGCGTAGGGGCTCTAGGCCGGAACACTGAAGCTTTCTTT
TRBV20-1	TRBJ2-7	-	-	CSNIPPVAVSYEQYF	TGCAGTAATATTCCCCCAGTGGCAGTATCCTACGAGCAGTACTTC
TRBV25-1	TRBJ1-1	-	-	CASSELVAQRNTEAFF	TGTGCCAGCAGTGAATTGGTAGCGCAGAGGAACACTGAAGCTTTCTTT
TRBV20-1	TRBJ1-2	-	-	CSAERGQSPGGYTF	TGCAGTGCCGAGAGAGGGCAGTCCCCGGGAGGCTACACCTTC
TRBV10-1	TRBJ2-7	-	TRBD1	CASSVGQDYYEQYF	TGCGCCAGCAGTGTGGGACAGGACTACTACGAGCAGTACTTC
TRBV19	TRBJ1-1	-	-	CASSLGGMGVDRFPEAFF	TGTGCCAGTAGCCTGGGAGGGATGGGGGTTGATCGGTTTCCTGAAGCTTTCTTT
TRBV24-1	TRBJ1-2	few	TRBD1	CATSDSGTGGWGYTF	TGTGCCACCAGTGACTCCGGGACAGGGGGCTGGGGCTACACCTTC
TRBV14	TRBJ2-7	-	-	CASSQEGRVPAYEQYF	TGTGCCAGCAGCCAAGAAGGTCGGGTCCCGGCCTACGAGCAGTACTTC
TRBV25-1	TRBJ1-2	-	-	CASNKQGLGYTF	TGTGCCAGCAACAAACAGGGTCTGGGCTACACCTTC
TRBV7-9	TRBJ1-4	once	-	CASSFTGKLFF	TGTGCCAGCAGCTTTACGGGAAAACTGTTTTTT
TRBV10-2	TRBJ2-1	-	-	CASRPDNHNEQFF	TGTGCCAGCAGACCCGACAACCACAATGAGCAGTTCTTC
TRBV7-3	TRBJ2-5	few	-	CASSFTGRVAGETQYF	TGTGCCAGCAGCTTTACAGGGAGAGTGGCTGGGGAGACCCAGTACTTC
TRBV15	TRBJ2-5	few	-	CATSKSGRLNFQETQYF	TGTGCCACCAGCAAATCAGGGCGATTGAATTTCCAAGAGACCCAGTACTTC
TRBV6-2/TRBV6-3	TRBJ2-1	-	TRBD2	CASRKKIAGGRDEQFF	TGTGCCAGCAGGAAGAAGATAGCGGGAGGGCGGGATGAGCAGTTCTTC
TRBV19	TRBJ2-3	-	-	CASSLKGDTQYF	TGTGCCAGTAGCCTAAAAGGGGATACGCAGTATTTT
TRBV18	TRBJ2-7	-	TRBD2	CASSPGSRAGGYEQYF	TGTGCCAGCTCACCCGGGAGTCGGGCGGGAGGGTACGAGCAGTACTTC
TRBV7-9	TRBJ2-5	-	-	CASSPFGVRETQYF	TGTGCCAGCAGCCCCTTCGGGGTCAGGGAGACCCAGTACTTC
TRBV28	TRBJ1-2	-	-	CASSLDRNYGYTF	TGTGCCAGCAGTTTAGACAGGAACTATGGCTACACCTTC
TRBV7-2	TRBJ1-5	-	TRBD1	CASSPFRTGEEQPQHF	TGTGCCAGCAGCCCCTTTAGGACAGGGGAAGAACAGCCCCAGCATTTT
TRBV11-3	TRBJ2-2	-	-	CASSLGTGRITGELFF	TGTGCCAGCAGCTTAGGAACGGGACGCATCACCGGGGAGCTGTTTTTT
TRBV19	TRBJ1-5	-	-	CASSTQQGLAEPQHF	TGTGCCAGTAGTACCCAGCAGGGCCTCGCGGAGCCCCAGCATTTT
TRBV6-1	TRBJ2-5	-	-	CASSPIQAPRSQETQYF	TGTGCCAGCAGCCCCATACAGGCTCCGAGGAGTCAAGAGACCCAGTACTTC
TRBV7-8	TRBJ2-7	few	-	CASSSGTLYEQYF	TGTGCCAGCAGTTCGGGGACCCTCTACGAGCAGTACTTC
TRBV7-9	TRBJ1-6	-	TRBD1	CASHLRGQGGILSYNSPLHF	TGTGCCAGCCACTTAAGGGGGCAGGGAGGGATTCTTTCCTATAATTCACCCCTCCACTTT
TRBV6-5	TRBJ1-2	-	TRBD1	CASSWTGGDYGYTF	TGTGCCAGCAGTTGGACAGGGGGGGACTATGGCTACACCTTC
TRBV6-5	TRBJ1-2	-	TRBD1	CASSWDRDYGYTF	TGTGCCAGCAGTTGGGACAGGGACTATGGCTACACCTTC
TRBV19	TRBJ1-2	-	-	CASSIAGEGDYGYTF	TGTGCCAGTAGTATAGCCGGGGAGGGCGACTATGGCTACACCTTC
TRBV20-1	TRBJ1-1	-	TRBD1	CSASGGPTNTEAFF	TGCAGTGCTTCAGGGGGGCCCACGAACACTGAAGCTTTCTTT
TRBV20-1	TRBJ2-7	-	-	CSASSLKGVDEQYF	TGCAGTGCTAGTTCCCTGAAGGGCGTGGACGAGCAGTACTTC
TRBV27	TRBJ1-1	few	TRBD1	CASSSILRQGGTEAFF	TGTGCCAGCAGTTCCATACTGAGACAGGGAGGGACTGAAGCTTTCTTT
TRBV7-2	TRBJ1-1	few	-	CASSPERYRGAFF	TGTGCCAGCAGTCCTGAGAGATATAGGGGAGCTTTCTTT
TRBV20-1	TRBJ1-2	-	-	CSAAQVGLNYGYTF	TGCAGTGCCGCTCAGGTGGGGCTTAACTATGGCTACACCTTC
TRBV6-1	TRBJ2-7	-	TRBD2	CASRRLADYEQYF	TGTGCCAGTCGGCGACTAGCGGACTACGAGCAGTACTTC
TRBV6-2/TRBV6-3	TRBJ1-2	once	-	CASRPGAYYGYTF	TGTGCCAGCAGGCCCGGGGCCTACTATGGCTACACCTTC
TRBV7-3	TRBJ2-3	-	-	CASSLGPDTQYF	TGTGCCAGCAGCTTAGGGCCAGATACGCAGTATTTT
TRBV2	TRBJ1-5	-	-	CASREGPASQPQHF	TGTGCCAGCAGGGAAGGGCCCGCGAGTCAGCCCCAGCATTTT